This is a list of T cell receptor beta chains from one sample in a study of OX40 agonist ivuxolimab in advanced cancers. Clones were sequenced by immunoSEQ multiplex PCR, and TCRdb holds only the in-frame ones, with some missing. The sample lists about 44,000 clones, about four fifths occurring once. Sequences were derived from CD4+ or CD8+ T cells sorted from blood, sampled in a trial of the OX40 agonist ivuxolimab. All receptors derive from an adult with an advanced solid tumor such as melanoma, head and neck, liver or kidney cancer. CDR3s include the opening cysteine and the closing phenylalanine or tryptophan. A D gene is named only where the DNA matches it firmly. Only some rows state a clone size, as once, few, many or a class for expanded clones.

d_gene	abundance	j_gene	v_gene	CDR3aa	CDR3nt
.	.	TRBJ1-1	TRBV28	CASSDLVVNTEAFF	TGTGCCAGCAGTGACTTGGTGGTTAACACTGAAGCTTTCTTT
.	few	TRBJ1-2	TRBV10-1	CASSDSPNYGYTF	TGCGCCAGCAGTGACAGCCCTAACTATGGCTACACCTTC
.	medium-sized	TRBJ1-1	TRBV21-1	CASSKSGGEAEAFF	TGTGCCAGCAGCAAAAGCGGGGGGGAGGCTGAAGCTTTCTTT
TRBD1	.	TRBJ1-5	TRBV15	CATSRIGTGAGGNQPQHF	TGTGCCACCAGCAGAATCGGGACAGGGGCGGGAGGCAATCAGCCCCAGCATTTT
.	.	TRBJ1-1	TRBV7-8	CTSSLNGLTMNTEAFF	TGTACCAGCAGCTTGAACGGACTGACCATGAACACTGAAGCTTTCTTT
.	.	TRBJ1-1	TRBV6-6	CASSRTSGNTEAFF	TGTGCCAGCAGTCGAACATCAGGGAACACTGAAGCTTTCTTT
TRBD1	.	TRBJ2-7	TRBV19	CASSIVGDSIYEQYF	TGTGCCAGTAGTATAGTCGGGGACAGCATCTACGAGCAGTACTTC
.	.	TRBJ1-4	TRBV5-8	CASSGRTGKSNEKLFF	TGTGCCAGCAGCGGACGGACCGGGAAGTCTAATGAAAAACTGTTTTTT
.	few	TRBJ1-2	TRBV20-1	CRADSNYGYTF	TGCAGAGCGGACAGTAACTATGGCTACACCTTC
TRBD2	few	TRBJ2-3	TRBV11-2	CASSFSGKSTDTQYF	TGTGCCAGCAGTTTTAGCGGGAAAAGCACAGATACGCAGTATTTT
TRBD2	many	TRBJ2-1	TRBV19	CASSIGLAGGANEQFF	TGTGCCAGTAGTATAGGGTTAGCGGGAGGGGCGAATGAGCAGTTCTTC
TRBD1	.	TRBJ1-1	TRBV6-5	CASSPGQGIAFF	TGTGCCAGCAGCCCCGGACAGGGAATAGCTTTCTTT
.	.	TRBJ2-1	TRBV30	CAWSVEYNEQFF	TGTGCCTGGAGTGTAGAATACAATGAGCAGTTCTTC
TRBD1	.	TRBJ1-3	TRBV5-1	CASSPGGQGGGNTIYF	TGCGCCAGCAGCCCCGGGGGACAGGGCGGAGGAAACACCATATATTTT
TRBD1	.	TRBJ1-5	TRBV5-8	CASSLGTGYNQPQHF	TGTGCCAGCAGCTTGGGGACAGGGTACAATCAGCCCCAGCATTTT
.	.	TRBJ1-5	TRBV5-1	CATRGGPSNQPQHF	TGCGCCACCCGGGGAGGGCCCAGCAATCAGCCCCAGCATTTT
TRBD1	.	TRBJ1-1	TRBV4-2	CASSRQGAGNTEAFF	TGTGCCAGCAGCCGACAGGGGGCGGGGAACACTGAAGCTTTCTTT
TRBD2	.	TRBJ2-7	TRBV9	CASSVAGTSSYEQYF	TGTGCCAGCAGCGTAGCTGGGACTAGCAGCTACGAGCAGTACTTC
TRBD1	few	TRBJ2-2	TRBV6-6	CASSYSGQGAGELFF	TGTGCCAGCAGTTACTCGGGACAGGGGGCCGGGGAGCTGTTTTTT
.	.	TRBJ1-1	TRBV28	CASSLGGRGTEAFF	TGTGCCAGCAGCCTAGGGGGACGTGGGACTGAAGCTTTCTTT
.	.	TRBJ1-5	TRBV28	CASRSIGAGNQPQHF	TGTGCCAGCAGATCAATCGGGGCAGGCAATCAGCCCCAGCATTTT
TRBD1	.	TRBJ1-2	TRBV19	CASTPDGTGPYGYTF	TGTGCCAGTACCCCCGATGGGACAGGGCCTTATGGCTACACCTTC
.	.	TRBJ1-1	TRBV4-1	CASGGVGQNTEAFF	TGCGCCAGCGGGGGGGTGGGACAGAACACTGAAGCTTTCTTT